This T cell receptor beta chain was identified in a study of blood T cell repertoires in COVID-19 (dated by TCRdb to about 2020). About the full investigation: Collaborator samples came from the United States, Italy and Spain and covered acute and convalescent phases of COVID-19. Deeply sampled blood TCRbeta repertoires from subjects exposed to, actively infected with, or recovered from COVID-19 were included in the dataset. Samples were obtained from the ongoing ImmuneRACE study (first 160 participants) and from some 1,200 subjects provided by 6 global collaborators. HLA class I and class II types, where available, came from metadata supplied by the sample provider rather than from assay-based typing. A de-identified subject ID, COVID-19 status, age in years and sex were almost always included in the sample metadata. A freely available public database, intended as a resource for researchers studying the immune response to SARS-CoV-2, is where the repertoires were released. The material from the prospective study consisted of cDNA or gDNA derived from T cells, B-cell-depleted T cells, or PBMCs.

Deletion took 8 bases off V and 4 bases off J, with a span of 11 bases between the germline ends. The CDR3 numbers 12 residues from cysteine through phenylalanine. This entry keeps only the CDR3 DNA: 36 bases, framed from base 1. As encoded in the germline V gene, CDR1 is SNHLY while CDR2 is FYNNEI. The paper as a whole reports these results and caveats: Clinical and demographic metadata were provided uncurated, with the amount varying by source and participant.

The immunoSEQ Assay, a bias-controlled multiplex PCR, was used to amplify TCRbeta CDR3 regions from genomic DNA. The source study handled its data this way. The number of nucleated cells in each sample was estimated from the amplification of reference gene primers within the assay. Sequence reads were collapsed and filtered to measure the absolute abundance of every unique TCRbeta CDR3 rearrangement. Productive Simpson clonality was computed per sample as the square root of Simpson's diversity index over productive rearrangements. In TCRdb, the immuneACCESS table is reduced to in-frame sequences with V and J assigned. These tables do not hold every clone; where another copy was compared, an unresolved V gene accounts for under half, and the others remain unexplained. D and trimming come from the DNA, and the V and J calls and clone size come from that table. For this sample the table gives 300,000 to 350,000 clones, of which 80% to 90% were detected only once. The top ten constitute 5% to 6% of the sample.

Participants in the prospective study were enrolled through a virtual design, were aged 18 to 89 years, and lived in about two dozen United States geographic areas. To assign participants to cohorts, the prospective study relied on clinical history that participants themselves reported in a screening survey and a study questionnaire. Recovered participants in ImmuneRACE Cohort 3 were defined by two consecutive negative NP/OP PCR tests, clearance by a healthcare professional, or resolution of symptoms. In the prospective study, mobile phlebotomists collected whole blood, serum and a nasopharyngeal or oropharyngeal swab from each participant. Additional blood draws and questionnaires over a 2-month period could optionally be provided by prospective study participants. Blood samples from the prospective study were shipped frozen or at room temperature prior to DNA extraction. As concerns this clone: Its recognized antigen is unknown. One base away there is no much larger clone; base qualities are not given.

The TCR originated in a man in his thirties or forties who had recovered from COVID-19. The rearrangement joined TRBV2 to TRBJ1-2, and TRBD1 may be the D gene, going by 5 matching bases. The specimen was PBMCs or T cells enriched from blood (not recorded which). The nucleotides read TGTGCCAGCGGGGGAGGCTCCTATGGCTACACCTTC. Translated, it reads CASGGGSYGYTF.